This entry features one T cell receptor (beta chain) sequence. Its antigen is not known. The immunoSEQ assay was version 4, run in survey mode. Some clones are missing from TCRdb's copy, which holds only in-frame ones; the method was immunoSEQ multiplex PCR. The sample has about 47,000 clones; 91% are singletons. After removal of 6 bases from V and 1 base from J, the junction contained 13 bases not matched to a gene. The germline gives CDR1 SGDLS, CDR2 YYNGEE. The CDR3 covers 16 residues. These data are taken from a study of persistence of HIV-infected CD4 T cells. Across the whole study: A couple of participants gave one leukapheresis sample; others gave up to about 180 mL blood repeatedly. Antigen stimulation activated a lower proportion of cells, more of them memory, than anti-CD3/anti-CD28 stimulation. Study-level points and caveats: Bulk TCR data could not be restricted to HIV-1-infected CMV-responding cells.

Nonspecific anti-CD3/anti-CD28 bead stimulation represents the broad CD4+ T cell repertoire. CD4+ T cells upregulating both CD40 ligand and CD69 were sorted as responding cells. Adults with HIV-1 started suppressive ART while chronically infected. The source was CD4+ T cells sorted from PBMCs after roughly 20-hour stimulation, collected from a patient who received antiretroviral therapy. This clonotype originated in an adult man with HIV who was CMV-seropositive. The genes are TRBV9 and TRBJ2-7, with 7 bases fitting TRBD1. Here the CDR3 reads CASTKGQDRQSYEQYF. The CDR3 nucleotides read TGTGCCAGCACCAAAGGACAGGACAGGCAATCCTACGAGCAGTACTTC.